The 25 T cell receptor beta chains below come from one sample, sequenced in a study of blood T cell repertoires in COVID-19. Sequencing used immunoSEQ multiplex PCR; TCRdb keeps in-frame clones, though not all of them. The table shows around 150,000 clones, with 85% occurring only once. The sequencing sample was made of peripheral blood. All receptors come from a man aged 40-55 years with acute or convalescent COVID-19.

This chain links TRBV6-4 with TRBJ1-2, with 8 bases fitting TRBD1. Germline assignment: CDR1 MRHNA and CDR2 SNTAGT. J gave up 4 bases and V 9 bases, and 13 bases lay outside the gene matches. This CDR3 spans 15 amino acids. The CDR3 DNA reads as TGTGCCAGTGCAAATAGACCGGGACAGGTCTATGGCTACACCTTC. Translating gives CASANRPGQVYGYTF.

This clone was seen only a few times. This sequence joins TRBV6-5 and TRBJ1-1; 8 nucleotides align to TRBD1. The CDR3 is 14 residues long. The trim removed 6 bases at V and 3 bases at J, leaving 6 bases unmatched. Germline CDR1 is MNHEY and CDR2 is SVGAGI. The CDR3 nucleotides are TGTGCCAGCAGGGCGACAGGGGATTACACTGAAGCTTTCTTT. Residues: CASRATGDYTEAFF.

This chain links TRBV27 with TRBJ2-1, with TRBD2 identical over 14 bases. Trimming at V came to 5 bases and at J to 7 bases, leaving 16 bases not matched to a gene. Germline loops: CDR1 MNHEY, CDR2 SMNVEV (reference sequence). The CDR3 sequence is 19 residues long. The DNA of the CDR3 is TGTGCCAGCAGTCTCATCTCGACTAGCGGGGGGGCCCGTTGGAATGAGCAGTTCTTC. It translates to CASSLISTSGGARWNEQFF.

This chain uses TRBV19 with TRBJ1-4, with 7 bases aligning to TRBD1. The junction had 18 bases not matched to a gene; V was cut back by 7 bases and J by 13 bases. The CDR3 extends over 15 amino acids. Germline CDR1 and CDR2: LNHDA and SQIVND (reference sequence). The DNA for the CDR3 is TGTGCCAGTAACACAGGGGTAGGGGCCCCAGGTGGACTGTTTTTT. It codes for CASNTGVGAPGGLFF.

This clone was seen just once. The rearrangement joins TRBV6-2 or TRBV6-3 to TRBJ2-7; 7 bases line up with TRBD1. CDR1 MNHEY and CDR2 SVGEGT come from the germline V gene. With 6 bases clipped from V and 2 bases from J, the junction kept 4 bases outside the gene matches. This CDR3 contains 13 residues. The CDR3 sequence is CASSPGQTYEQYF. CDR3 bases: TGTGCCAGCAGCCCGGGACAGACCTACGAGCAGTACTTC.

V gene TRBV6-1 combines with J gene TRBJ1-3; TRBD1 is a possible D gene (5 bases). CDR3 size: 15 residues. The ends were cut back, 1 base at V and 0 bases at J, with 7 bases in the middle. CDR1 is MNHNS and CDR2 is SASEGT in the germline V gene. In DNA, the CDR3 is TGTGCCAGCAGTGAAGACAGGCTCTCTGGAAACACCATATATTTT. This sequence encodes CASSEDRLSGNTIYF.

This chain connects TRBV3-1 (or the pseudogene TRBV3-2) to TRBJ2-7, with D possibly TRBD1 on 6 matching bases. The germline V gene encodes CDR1 LGHDT and CDR2 YNNKEL (reference sequence). Trimming took 4 bases from V and 0 from J, leaving 10 bases between them. The CDR3 runs 14 residues. The DNA of the CDR3 is TGTGCCAGCAGCCTTGGACAGTCCTCCTACGAGCAGTACTTC. Its protein is CASSLGQSSYEQYF.

The CDR3 spells CASSLGQLDTQYF. DNA of the CDR3: TGTGCCAGCAGCTTGGGACAATTAGATACGCAGTATTTT. The chain has TRBV5-4 and TRBJ2-3; D not resolved. This CDR3 region has 13 residues. The V and J ends lost 0 bases and 5 bases respectively, with 7 bases between them. Germline V gene lookup returns CDR1 SGHNT and CDR2 YYREEE (reference sequence).

In this sample, this clone turned up once. The chain carries TRBV2 and TRBJ1-6, with 7 bases identical to TRBD1. The CDR3 sequence is 14 residues long. Germline CDR1 SNHLY, CDR2 FYNNEI. Germline trimming cut 10 bases from V and 3 bases from J; bases unmatched to any gene: 6. CDR3 amino acids: CATDPGGYNSPLHF. DNA of the CDR3: TGTGCCACCGATCCAGGGGGCTATAATTCACCCCTCCACTTT.

This chain joins TRBV7-3 and TRBJ2-3; D is possibly TRBD2 (5 bases). Germline values: CDR1 SGHTA, CDR2 FQGTGA. The CDR3 loop spans 13 amino acids. V was clipped by 5 bases and J by 6 bases, with 12 bases between them. CDR3 sequence (DNA): TGTGCCAGCAGCCCAGCACTAGAGGATACGCAGTATTTT. Protein: CASSPALEDTQYF.

This sequence joins TRBV6-5 and TRBJ2-1, with 11 bases identical to TRBD2. CDR1 and CDR2 from the germline V gene are MNHEY and SVGAGI. V lost 6 bases and J lost 5; bases outside the gene matches: 6. The CDR3 contains 15 residues. The CDR3: CASRQTSGTHNEQFF. The CDR3 DNA sequence: TGTGCCAGCAGACAGACTAGCGGGACTCACAATGAGCAGTTCTTC.

The rearrangement joins TRBV6-5 to TRBJ2-3, with D possibly being TRBD2 (6 bases). Germline CDR1 is MNHEY and CDR2 is SVGAGI. Trimming removed 0 bases from V and 1 base from J, with 8 bases in between. This CDR3 region has 15 residues. CDR3 residues: CASSYSWGGTDTQYF. In DNA form, the CDR3 reads TGTGCCAGCAGTTACTCTTGGGGGGGCACAGATACGCAGTATTTT.

V gene TRBV6-5 combines with J gene TRBJ1-4; unclear D gene. Germline V gives CDR1 MNHEY, CDR2 SVGAGI. This CDR3 spans 13 amino acids. V was shortened by 0 bases and J by 8 bases, with 7 bases between the two germline ends. The CDR3 reads CASSYSIEEKLFF. The CDR3 DNA reads as TGTGCCAGCAGTTACTCGATAGAGGAAAAACTGTTTTTT.

The chain has TRBV5-6 and TRBJ1-2; a possible D gene is TRBD1 (5 bases). In germline, CDR1 is SGHDT, CDR2 YYEEEE. V lost 0 bases and J 9 bases, leaving 9 bases between the germline ends. The CDR3 extends over 12 amino acids. The CDR3 DNA is TGTGCCAGCAGCTTGGGGAAGGGGAGCTACACCTTC. Residues: CASSLGKGSYTF.

The chain employs TRBV5-4 and TRBJ2-1; TRBD2 agrees at 11 bases. V shed 4 bases and J 9 bases; nucleotides not matched to a gene: 12. Germline V gene lookup returns CDR1 SGHNT and CDR2 YYREEE (reference sequence). The CDR3 is 16 residues long. CDR3 in amino acids: CASSAPIAGGPVEQFF. The CDR3 DNA reads TGTGCCAGCAGCGCCCCCATAGCGGGGGGGCCAGTTGAGCAGTTCTTC.

The CDR3 is CASSLAIGRGRGTEAFF. The DNA for the CDR3 is TGCGCCAGCAGCTTGGCAATAGGCAGGGGGCGAGGCACTGAAGCTTTCTTT. The genes are TRBV5-1 and TRBJ1-1; 8 positions agree with TRBD1. CDR3 length: 17 amino acids. Germline V gene lookup returns CDR1 SGHRS and CDR2 YFSETQ. Germline trimming cut 0 bases from V and 4 bases from J; bases unmatched to any gene: 11.

The chain carries TRBV7-6 and TRBJ2-5; D possibly corresponds to TRBD1 (5 bases). CDR3 size: 13 residues. Between the trimmed V and J ends, which lost 9 bases and 10 bases, there was a span of 21 bases. Germline V CDR1 and CDR2: SGHVS, FNYEAQ. The CDR3: CASKRQTPSDQYF. The CDR3 nucleotides read TGTGCCAGTAAACGACAGACCCCGAGCGACCAGTACTTC.

The rearrangement joins TRBV9 to TRBJ2-7; possibly TRBD2 for D (5 bases). Germline V gene sequence: CDR1 SGDLS, CDR2 YYNGEE. This CDR3 contains 13 residues. V was cut by 7 bases and J by 7 bases, with 18 bases left in between. CDR3 DNA sequence: TGTGCCAGCTCTTTGGGGAGAGTAAGTGAGCAGTACTTC. The encoded protein is CASSLGRVSEQYF.

This CDR3 reads CASGPFRGLPSYNEQFF. CDR3 in DNA: TGTGCCAGCGGCCCTTTTCGGGGTCTACCCTCCTACAATGAGCAGTTCTTC. The rearrangement joins TRBV13 to TRBJ2-1, with D possibly being TRBD2 (5 bases). The V end was cut by 8 bases, the J end by 0 bases, with 20 bases between. The CDR3 runs to 17 residues. CDR1 and CDR2 from the germline V gene are PRHDT and FYEKMQ (reference sequence).

V usage is TRBV5-1 and J usage is TRBJ2-3, with 8 bases identical to TRBD1. The CDR3 extends over 14 amino acids. V lost 5 bases to trimming and J lost 8 bases; unmatched junction nucleotides: 10. Germline V gene data show CDR1 as SGHRS and CDR2 as YFSETQ. The CDR3 loop reads CASRWTQGAGTQYF. In DNA, the CDR3 is TGCGCCAGCAGGTGGACGCAGGGGGCAGGTACGCAGTATTTT.

The rearrangement joins TRBV10-2 to TRBJ2-7; 9 bases are shared with TRBD1. The length of the CDR3 is 14 residues. Germline trimming cut 7 bases from V and 0 bases from J; bases unmatched to any gene: 4. Germline V gene sequence: CDR1 WSHSY, CDR2 SAAADI. CDR3 sequence reads: CASTQTGGSYEQYF. Written as DNA, the CDR3 is TGCGCCAGCACCCAGACAGGGGGCTCCTACGAGCAGTACTTC.

The CDR3, as DNA: TGTGCCAGCAGTTACCTTCCGCCCGACAGAGTCAACACTGAAGCTTTCTTT. This encodes CASSYLPPDRVNTEAFF. V and J are TRBV6-2 or TRBV6-3 and TRBJ1-1; D is perhaps TRBD1 (5 bases). The length of the CDR3 is 17 residues. The ends were cut back, 2 bases at V and 2 bases at J, with 18 bases in the middle. The germline gives CDR1 MNHEY, CDR2 SVGEGT.

This chain uses TRBV7-2 with TRBJ2-5, with D possibly being TRBD1 (6 bases). Germline V gives CDR1 SGHTA, CDR2 FQGNSA. Trimming removed 2 bases at V and 5 bases at J, with 9 bases between. This CDR3 is 13 amino acids long. The CDR3 spells CASSLMQGETQYF. CDR3 nucleotides: TGTGCCAGCAGCTTAATGCAGGGGGAGACCCAGTACTTC.

This chain links TRBV18 with TRBJ1-1; D is ambiguous. Trimming shortened V by 4 bases and J by 2 bases, and 8 bases separated the two germline ends. The CDR3 contains 13 residues. CDR1 is KGHSH, CDR2 LQKENI, per germline. DNA for the CDR3: TGTGCCAGCTCACTTCGGGATAACACTGAAGCTTTCTTT. It encodes CASSLRDNTEAFF.

The count of this clone is one. This sequence joins TRBV9 and TRBJ2-1; 9 bases match TRBD2. The CDR3 covers 16 residues. Germline CDR1 and CDR2: SGDLS and YYNGEE. The J segment lost 4 bases and the V segment lost 3 bases, leaving 8 bases of the junction unmatched. The DNA for the CDR3 is TGTGCCAGCAGCGAGCGGGGGGACTACGCTTACAATGAGCAGTTCTTC. Encoded protein: CASSERGDYAYNEQFF. Based on the CDR3 plus reference TRBV9 and TRBJ2-1, the full variable domain is DSGVTQTPKHLITATGQRVTLRCSPRSGDLSVYWYQQSLDQGLQFLIQYYNGEERAKGNILERFSAQQFPDLHSELNLSSLELGDSALYFCASSERGDYAYNEQFFGPGTRLTVL.